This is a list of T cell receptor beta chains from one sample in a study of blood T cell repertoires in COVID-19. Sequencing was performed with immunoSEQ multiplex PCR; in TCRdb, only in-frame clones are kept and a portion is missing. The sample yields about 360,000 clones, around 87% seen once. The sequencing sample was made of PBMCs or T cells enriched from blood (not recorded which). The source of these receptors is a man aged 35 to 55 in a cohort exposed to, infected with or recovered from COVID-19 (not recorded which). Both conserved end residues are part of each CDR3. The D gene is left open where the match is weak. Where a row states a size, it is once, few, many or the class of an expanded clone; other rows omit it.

TGTGCCAGCAGCCAAAGGACAGTCACTGAAGCTTTCTTT,CASSQRTVTEAFF,NA,TRBV3-1/TRBV3-2,TRBJ1-1,NA
TGTGCCAGCAGCTCACTCGACAGGGGGACTTACAATGAGCAGTTCTTC,CASSSLDRGTYNEQFF,TRBD1,TRBV5-6,TRBJ2-1,NA
TGTGCCTGGAGACTAGCGGGAGGGCCGAGGGAGCTGTTTTTT,CAWRLAGGPRELFF,TRBD2,TRBV30,TRBJ2-2,NA
TGTGCTAGTGGTTTGGCCCAAAGGTGGACTAGCGGGTTTGACTCCTACAATGAGCAGTTCTTC,CASGLAQRWTSGFDSYNEQFF,TRBD2,TRBV12-5,TRBJ2-1,NA
TGCGCCAGCAGCTATACGGGCTCTGGAAACACCATATATTTT,CASSYTGSGNTIYF,NA,TRBV5-1,TRBJ1-3,NA
TGTGCCAGCAGCTTAACCGGGACTAGAGTCGAGCAGTACTTC,CASSLTGTRVEQYF,TRBD2,TRBV7-2,TRBJ2-7,NA
TGTGCCAGCAGATATAGCGGGAGGCTAGAGACCCAGTACTTC,CASRYSGRLETQYF,TRBD2,TRBV13,TRBJ2-5,few
TGTGCCAGTAGTATATCATTGGCGGGAGGGCGAACAGATACGCAGTATTTT,CASSISLAGGRTDTQYF,TRBD2,TRBV19,TRBJ2-3,NA
TGTGCCAATATAACTAGCGAGGAGTTCGTGCCCTCCTCCTACGAGCAGTACTTC,CANITSEEFVPSSYEQYF,TRBD2,TRBV5-6,TRBJ2-7,once
TGCAGCGCCAGCGCGCGGCAGTACACCGGGGAGCTGTTTTTT,CSASARQYTGELFF,NA,TRBV29-1,TRBJ2-2,once
TGCGCCAGCAGCCCCGGGAGCCTCAATCAGCCCCAGCATTTT,CASSPGSLNQPQHF,NA,TRBV10-2,TRBJ1-5,NA
TGCGCCAGTTCATACGGAGGGCAGGGCTATAATTCACCCCTCCACTTT,CASSYGGQGYNSPLHF,NA,TRBV5-1,TRBJ1-6,NA
TGTGCCAACGCGGGGGGCGGGGAGCTGTTTTTT,CANAGGGELFF,TRBD2,TRBV10-3,TRBJ2-2,NA
TGTGCCATCAGTGACACTATGAACACCGGGGAGCTGTTTTTT,CAISDTMNTGELFF,NA,TRBV10-3,TRBJ2-2,few
TGTGCCAGCAGCAAATGCGGGACTAGCGGGAGTGGGGAGACCCAGTACTTC,CASSKCGTSGSGETQYF,NA,TRBV21-1,TRBJ2-5,NA
TGTGCCTGCCAGAAGGGAGTTAATGAAAAACTGTTTTTT,CACQKGVNEKLFF,NA,TRBV7-9,TRBJ1-4,NA
TGTGCCAGCAGTCTCAGGGCGAATGAGCAGTTCTTC,CASSLRANEQFF,NA,TRBV27,TRBJ2-1,NA
TGTGCCAGCAGCTCCCAGGGATACACTGAAGCTTTCTTT,CASSSQGYTEAFF,NA,TRBV27,TRBJ1-1,NA
TGCAGCGTGGGACAGGATTACAATCAGCCCCAGCATTTT,CSVGQDYNQPQHF,TRBD1,TRBV29-1,TRBJ1-5,NA
TGCGCCAGCAGCTTTCAGGGCACTGAAGCTTTCTTT,CASSFQGTEAFF,NA,TRBV5-1,TRBJ1-1,NA
TGTGCCAGCAGCTCTATTCGGGGAGGCAATCAGCCCCAGCATTTT,CASSSIRGGNQPQHF,NA,TRBV7-9,TRBJ1-5,NA
TGTGCCAGCAGCCTAACAGGGGGCGGGTCGCGTGCTTTCTTT,CASSLTGGGSRAFF,TRBD1,TRBV7-9,TRBJ1-1,NA
TGCAGCGTCCTGGCGGACAGGGGGTTTGTGAACACTGAAGCTTTCTTT,CSVLADRGFVNTEAFF,TRBD1,TRBV29-1,TRBJ1-1,NA
TGCGCCAGCAGCTTGGGACTAGCGGGAGGGCGCAATGAGCAGTTCTTC,CASSLGLAGGRNEQFF,TRBD2,TRBV5-1,TRBJ2-1,NA
TGCAGTGCTAGTGTCCGGCTAGCGGGCGTCCTCCAGTTCTTC,CSASVRLAGVLQFF,TRBD2,TRBV20-1,TRBJ2-1,NA
TGTGCCAGCAGCTTAGCTCTTTCGGGAGAAAAACTGTTTTTT,CASSLALSGEKLFF,NA,TRBV7-9,TRBJ1-4,NA
TGTGCCAGCAGCCAAGATGTGAGCTACGAGCAGTACTTC,CASSQDVSYEQYF,NA,TRBV3-1/TRBV3-2,TRBJ2-7,NA
TGCGCCAGCAGCTTGGACAGGGGGCCGAACACCGGGGAGCTGTTTTTT,CASSLDRGPNTGELFF,TRBD1,TRBV5-1,TRBJ2-2,NA
TGTGCCAGCTCATTGCGCGAGTACGAGCAGTACTTC,CASSLREYEQYF,NA,TRBV18,TRBJ2-7,once
TGTGCCAGCAGTTACTCGGGGGGGCAGGGTGAAAAACTGTTTTTT,CASSYSGGQGEKLFF,NA,TRBV6-5,TRBJ1-4,once
TGTGCCAGCAGCTTAGACCGTCGTTTTTCGAGCTCCTACGAGCAGTACTTC,CASSLDRRFSSSYEQYF,NA,TRBV13,TRBJ2-7,NA
TGTGCCAGCAGTGGACTAGCGGGCCAAGAGACCCAGTACTTC,CASSGLAGQETQYF,TRBD2,TRBV5-4,TRBJ2-5,NA
TGTGCCAGCAGTGAAGCAAAGACTAGCGGGACGACAGATACGCAGTATTTT,CASSEAKTSGTTDTQYF,TRBD2,TRBV6-1,TRBJ2-3,NA
TGTGCCATCAGTGAGTTTACAGTCAATCAGCCCCAGCATTTT,CAISEFTVNQPQHF,NA,TRBV10-3,TRBJ1-5,NA
TGTGCCAGCAGCCCAGCGGGACTCCCCTACAATGAGCAGTTCTTC,CASSPAGLPYNEQFF,TRBD2,TRBV7-6,TRBJ2-1,once
TGTGCCAGCAAAGACAGGGTAGGCGAGCAGTACTTC,CASKDRVGEQYF,TRBD1,TRBV7-8,TRBJ2-7,once
TGTGCCAGCAGCCCGGACAGGGTGGGCTACACCTTC,CASSPDRVGYTF,TRBD1,TRBV14,TRBJ1-2,NA
TGCGCCAGCAGCTCCCAGGGGTCAGGGACAGGTCCTAACTATGGCTACACCTTC,CASSSQGSGTGPNYGYTF,TRBD1,TRBV4-1,TRBJ1-2,NA
TGTGCCATCAGTACGGAAGCGGGCGGGGAGCTGTTTTTT,CAISTEAGGELFF,NA,TRBV10-3,TRBJ2-2,once
TGTGCCAGCAGCTTAATGAGCGAAAGCACAGATACGCAGTATTTT,CASSLMSESTDTQYF,NA,TRBV11-2,TRBJ2-3,NA
TGTGCCAGTAAGTGGCTCCTTGGAGGCACAGATACGCAGTATTTT,CASKWLLGGTDTQYF,NA,TRBV19,TRBJ2-3,NA
TGTGCCAGCAGAATGGGGGGAACTAATGAAAAACTGTTTTTT,CASRMGGTNEKLFF,NA,TRBV28,TRBJ1-4,NA
TGTGCCAGCAGCTTGAGCGGTTCCTACACCTACGAGCAGTACTTC,CASSLSGSYTYEQYF,NA,TRBV5-5,TRBJ2-7,NA
TGTGCCAGCAGCTTAAATCGCGGGGGCTACACCTTC,CASSLNRGGYTF,NA,TRBV7-8,TRBJ1-2,NA
TGTGCCACCAGCAGAGATCCCTCGCACAGGGACAATCAGCCCCAGCATTTT,CATSRDPSHRDNQPQHF,NA,TRBV15,TRBJ1-5,once
TGCGCCAGCAGGCTCTCCCACAGGGTCGAAACCTACGAGCAGTACTTC,CASRLSHRVETYEQYF,NA,TRBV5-1,TRBJ2-7,few
TGTGCCAGCAAGGGGGGGGCGGGAGGTTCGGATACGCAGTATTTT,CASKGGAGGSDTQYF,TRBD2,TRBV6-5,TRBJ2-3,NA
TGTGCCAGCTCACCTACCGGGACAGGACGGGAATTTTCACCCCTCCACTTT,CASSPTGTGREFSPLHF,TRBD1,TRBV18,TRBJ1-6,NA
TGTGCCAGCAGCTTAGCGCTCGGGACAGGGCAAGAGACCCAGTACTTC,CASSLALGTGQETQYF,TRBD1,TRBV7-2,TRBJ2-5,NA
TGTGCCAGCAGCCAAGAATGGGGACTAGACGGTCCAGATACGCAGTATTTT,CASSQEWGLDGPDTQYF,TRBD2,TRBV14,TRBJ2-3,many
TGTGCCATCAGCCCGACTAGCGGACTAGAGACCCAGTACTTC,CAISPTSGLETQYF,TRBD2,TRBV10-3,TRBJ2-5,NA
TGTGCCAGCAGTCGCTTAGATGGAAACACCATATATTTT,CASSRLDGNTIYF,NA,TRBV6-5,TRBJ1-3,NA
TGTGCCAGCGCAGGCGGGGGTCACTACGAGCAGTACTTC,CASAGGGHYEQYF,TRBD2,TRBV6-5,TRBJ2-7,NA
TGCGCCAGCAGCCACCCTTTCCGAGGACAGGGGGCTGGGGCCAACGTCCTGACTTTC,CASSHPFRGQGAGANVLTF,TRBD1,TRBV4-1,TRBJ2-6,NA
TGCGCCAGCAGCTTGTCTCTAGCGGAGCCATTCTACAATGAGCAGTTCTTC,CASSLSLAEPFYNEQFF,TRBD2,TRBV5-1,TRBJ2-1,once